A selection of T cell receptor beta chains follows, all from one sample in a study of early T cells in non-severe SARS-CoV-2 infection. TCRdb re-derived calls from the 5' RACE reads in MiXCR, one entry per CDR3 protein. The sample holds fewer than 35,000 distinct CDR3 sequences, 9% seen once. Material for sequencing was whole blood. These receptors were obtained from an adult who was a healthcare worker with PCR-confirmed SARS-CoV-2 infection or an uninfected control (not recorded which). CDR3s include the opening cysteine and the closing phenylalanine or tryptophan. D genes are given only for firm matches. Not every row has a clone size; where given, it reads once, few, many or a size class.

V gene: TRBV4-3
D gene: NA
J gene: TRBJ1-2
clone size: NA
CDR3 DNA: TGCGCCAGCAGCCAAGATACCAGGAGGGGAGCTAACTATGGCTACACCTTC
CDR3 protein: CASSQDTRRGANYGYTF

V gene: TRBV29-1
D gene: NA
J gene: TRBJ1-3
clone size: medium-sized
CDR3 DNA: TGCAGCGTGGAGGTGGCAGGGGTTGGAAACACCATATATTTT
CDR3 protein: CSVEVAGVGNTIYF

V gene: TRBV6-5
D gene: NA
J gene: TRBJ1-1
clone size: many
CDR3 DNA: TGTGCCAGCAGTTACTCGAAGGGAAGCACTGAAGCTTTCTTT
CDR3 protein: CASSYSKGSTEAFF

V gene: TRBV4-3
D gene: NA
J gene: TRBJ1-1
clone size: many
CDR3 DNA: TGCGCCAGCAGCCAGCAGACGCACATGAACACTGAAGCTTTCTTT
CDR3 protein: CASSQQTHMNTEAFF

V gene: TRBV5-1
D gene: NA
J gene: TRBJ2-2
clone size: NA
CDR3 DNA: TGCGCCAGCAGCTTGGCTGGAGGGTTCACCGGGGAGCTGTTTTTT
CDR3 protein: CASSLAGGFTGELFF

V gene: TRBV6-2/TRBV6-3
D gene: TRBD2
J gene: TRBJ2-3
clone size: many
CDR3 DNA: TGTGCCAGCAGTTTCCCAGTTGGTGGACTAGCGGGGGGCCAAGATACGCAGTATTTT
CDR3 protein: CASSFPVGGLAGGQDTQYF

V gene: TRBV30
D gene: TRBD2
J gene: TRBJ2-3
clone size: NA
CDR3 DNA: TGTGCCTGGCAGTTAGTGGGGGGGACGCAGTATTTT
CDR3 protein: CAWQLVGGTQYF

V gene: TRBV13
D gene: NA
J gene: TRBJ1-6
clone size: many
CDR3 DNA: TGTGCCAGCAGCCTACGGGACACCGGGGATTCACCCCTCCACTTT
CDR3 protein: CASSLRDTGDSPLHF

V gene: TRBV27
D gene: NA
J gene: TRBJ1-1
clone size: many
CDR3 DNA: TGTGCCAGTGTCCCCCGGGACGACACTGAAGCTTTCTTT
CDR3 protein: CASVPRDDTEAFF

V gene: TRBV10-3
D gene: NA
J gene: TRBJ2-5
clone size: few
CDR3 DNA: TGTGCCATCACCGGGGACCCACAAGAGACCCAGTACTTC
CDR3 protein: CAITGDPQETQYF

V gene: TRBV20-1
D gene: TRBD1
J gene: TRBJ2-1
clone size: many
CDR3 DNA: TGCAGTGCTAGAGCCCCGACAGGGGGGTACAATGAGCAGTTCTTC
CDR3 protein: CSARAPTGGYNEQFF

V gene: TRBV12-3/TRBV12-4
D gene: TRBD1
J gene: TRBJ1-6
clone size: many
CDR3 DNA: TGTGCCAGCAGTTTAGGCAGGGGGTTCTATAATTCACCCCTCCACTTT
CDR3 protein: CASSLGRGFYNSPLHF

V gene: TRBV7-8
D gene: NA
J gene: TRBJ2-3
clone size: few
CDR3 DNA: TGTGCCAGCAGCTTAGGGCCGAGGGGGGGCAGCACAGATACGCAGTATTTT
CDR3 protein: CASSLGPRGGSTDTQYF

V gene: TRBV12-3/TRBV12-4
D gene: NA
J gene: TRBJ1-3
clone size: many
CDR3 DNA: TGTGCCAGCTTCCACCTCAGCGGCGGAAACACCATATATTTT
CDR3 protein: CASFHLSGGNTIYF

V gene: TRBV3-1
D gene: NA
J gene: TRBJ2-7
clone size: NA
CDR3 DNA: TGTGCCAGCAGCCCTTCTCAGGGTATCCACGAGCAGTACTTC
CDR3 protein: CASSPSQGIHEQYF